A single sample gave rise to the 27 T cell receptor beta chains below, sequenced in a study of cytomegalovirus exposure and HLA in healthy donors (TCRdb year 2017). Library construction relied on the immunoSEQ multiplex PCR assay. A mixture of 60 forward primers for TCR Vbeta segments and 13 reverse primers for TCR Jbeta segments was used in the multiplex PCR. This immuneACCESS table, as held by TCRdb, lists in-frame sequences with V and J called but not all clones. Of the missing ones, under half trace to an unresolved V gene in checked studies; the others have no known cause. This sample has about 150,000 clones in its table, and over 60% of those were observed once. The top ten hold around 2% of the sample. The sequencing sample was made of PBMCs. Every receptor here comes from a man aged 25 to 40 in good health and CMV-seronegative.

J is TRBJ2-7 and V is TRBV5-5, with D perhaps matching TRBD1 (6 bases). Germline V gives CDR1 SGHKS, CDR2 YYEKEE (reference sequence). V was trimmed by 6 bases and J by 3 bases, leaving 19 bases between them. There are 15 residues in the CDR3. The CDR3 loop reads CASTTRGTLNYEQYF. CDR3 bases: TGTGCCAGCACCACTCGTGGGACACTCAACTACGAGCAGTACTTC.

Only a few counts were recorded for this clone. The chain couples TRBV9 to TRBJ1-1; D gene unclear. Germline V gene lookup returns CDR1 SGDLS and CDR2 YYNGEE. V lost 3 bases, J lost 0 bases, and 12 bases lay in between. The length of the CDR3 is 15 residues. CDR3 in DNA: TGTGCCAGCAGCGCCCAACAGAGAATGAACACTGAAGCTTTCTTT. It encodes CASSAQQRMNTEAFF.

Only a few counts were recorded for this clone. V and J are TRBV30 and TRBJ2-5; the D gene is possibly TRBD2 (5 bases). In germline, CDR1 is GTSNPN, CDR2 SVGIG (reference sequence). Trimming pared 2 bases from V and 3 bases from J, leaving 7 bases between. The CDR3 contains 12 residues. The CDR3 spells CAWSPAEETQYF. The DNA for the CDR3 is TGTGCCTGGAGTCCAGCGGAAGAGACCCAGTACTTC. Supplemented by reference TRBV30 and TRBJ2-5, the full variable domain reads SQTIHQWPATLVQPVGSPLSLECTVEGTSNPNLYWYRQAAGRGLQLLFYSVGIGQISSEVPQNLSASRPQDRQFILSSKKLLLSDSGFYLCAWSPAEETQYFGPGTRLLVL.

The chain combines TRBV5-1 with TRBJ2-7, with D maybe TRBD2 (5 bases). The CDR3 is made up of 15 amino acids. Germline CDR1 and CDR2: SGHRS and YFSETQ. Trimming stripped 4 bases from V and 2 bases from J, with 16 bases between. CDR3 sequence: CASSPTVGATYEQYF. The CDR3 DNA reads TGCGCCAGCAGCCCTACCGTGGGAGCCACCTACGAGCAGTACTTC.

This sequence joins TRBV5-1 and TRBJ1-4; 7 bases fit TRBD1. The CDR3 spans 16 residues. Germline loops: CDR1 SGHRS, CDR2 YFSETQ. With 0 bases clipped from V and 3 bases from J, the junction kept 5 bases outside the gene matches. Here the CDR3 reads CASSLDYRGSNEKLFF. CDR3 nucleotide sequence: TGCGCCAGCAGCTTGGACTACAGGGGTTCTAATGAAAAACTGTTTTTT.

The rearrangement links TRBV5-5 to TRBJ1-2; 8 bases line up with TRBD1. Losses at the gene ends were 0 bases for V and 7 bases for J; bases not matched to a gene: 5. CDR3 length: 14 amino acids. Germline V gene data show CDR1 as SGHKS and CDR2 as YYEKEE (reference sequence). The chain's CDR3 is CASSLGQGAFGYTF. CDR3 DNA: TGTGCCAGCAGCTTGGGGCAGGGGGCGTTTGGCTACACCTTC.

The chain carries TRBV7-8 and TRBJ1-5; 9 bases are shared with TRBD1. This CDR3 comprises 14 residues. From germline, CDR1 is SGHVS and CDR2 FQNEAQ. Trimming took 3 bases from V and 7 from J; bases not matched to a gene: 4. The CDR3 sequence: CASSFRTGDQPQHF. The CDR3 DNA follows: TGTGCCAGCAGCTTTCGGACAGGGGACCAGCCCCAGCATTTT.

The rearrangement joins TRBV29-1 to TRBJ1-2, with 8 bases aligning to TRBD1. Trimming cost V 3 bases and J 4 bases; bases outside gene matches: 7. From germline, CDR1 is SQVTM and CDR2 ANQGSEA. This CDR3 is 14 amino acids long. This CDR3 reads CSVEGGQATYGYTF. The CDR3 DNA follows: TGCAGCGTTGAGGGGGGACAGGCCACCTATGGCTACACCTTC.

The chain combines TRBV6-5 with TRBJ2-2, with 9 bases aligning to TRBD2. The CDR3 sequence is 14 residues long. V was clipped by 2 bases and J by 8 bases; unmatched bases: 3. Germline CDR1 and CDR2: MNHEY and SVGAGI. The CDR3 loop is CASSYDAGGGELFF. In nucleotides, the CDR3 is TGTGCCAGCAGTTACGATGCGGGAGGGGGGGAGCTGTTTTTT.

The chain links TRBV5-6 to TRBJ2-5, with D possibly matching TRBD2 (6 bases). CDR3 length: 16 residues. V gave up 7 bases and J gave up 0 bases, with 19 bases separating them. The germline V gene has CDR1 SGHDT and CDR2 YYEEEE. CDR3 amino acids: CASRRLEGPYQETQYF. In nucleotides, the CDR3 is TGTGCCAGCCGTCGCCTGGAGGGCCCGTACCAAGAGACCCAGTACTTC.

The chain has TRBV2 and TRBJ1-5; D is unclear. V was pared by 8 bases and J by 2 bases, with 13 bases between. The CDR3 spans 14 residues. The germline gives CDR1 SNHLY, CDR2 FYNNEI. The CDR3, as DNA: TGTGCCAGCGGCCCTCTTGAAGGCAATCAGCCCCAGCATTTT. Translating gives CASGPLEGNQPQHF.

The chain joins TRBV10-3 to TRBJ1-2, with D unresolved. Germline CDR1 ENHRY, CDR2 SYGVKD. The CDR3 is 12 residues long. Deletions cut 3 bases from V and 7 bases from J, with 9 bases between. CDR3 in amino acids: CAISEFSGGYTF. CDR3 nucleotides: TGTGCCATCAGTGAATTTTCCGGTGGCTACACCTTC.

CDR3 amino acids: CASSEFGTSGTGELFF. The CDR3 bases are TGTGCCAGCAGTGAATTTGGGACATCTGGCACCGGGGAGCTGTTTTTT. J is TRBJ2-2 and V is TRBV6-1; possible D gene TRBD1, 6 bases. The germline V and J ends were trimmed by 2 bases and 4 bases, with 14 bases remaining between them. This CDR3 is 16 amino acids long. Germline V gives CDR1 MNHNS, CDR2 SASEGT.

The chain employs TRBV5-1 and TRBJ2-7, with TRBD2 matching 10 bases. The CDR3 is 15 residues long. Trimming removed 4 bases from V and 7 bases from J; junction bases left unmatched: 11. In germline, CDR1 is SGHRS, CDR2 YFSETQ. CDR3 sequence (DNA): TGCGCCAGCAGCCTGGCATTAGCGGGAGGTAAGGAGCAGTACTTC. This encodes CASSLALAGGKEQYF.

V and J are TRBV28 and TRBJ2-1; 10 bases fit TRBD1. The CDR3 has 15 residues. Trimming at V came to 4 bases and at J to 6 bases, leaving 6 bases not matched to a gene. Per germline, CDR1 MDHEN and CDR2 SYDVKM. CDR3 sequence reads: CASSSRDRGSNEQFF. DNA for the CDR3: TGTGCCAGCAGTTCCCGGGACAGGGGATCCAATGAGCAGTTCTTC.

This clone appeared a single time. This rearrangement joins TRBV6-6 to TRBJ2-3; maybe TRBD1 (6 bases). CDR3 length equals 15 residues. Trimming shortened V by 6 bases and J by 2 bases, and 15 bases separated the two germline ends. In germline, CDR1 is MNHNY, CDR2 SVGAGI (reference sequence). The CDR3 DNA sequence: TGTGCCAGCAGGCCGCCCTGGGGGCTCACAGATACGCAGTATTTT. Its protein product is CASRPPWGLTDTQYF.

This clone occurred a few times. CDR3 sequence: CASSQGAGNTIYF. The CDR3 DNA sequence: TGTGCCAGCAGCCAGGGGGCAGGAAACACCATATATTTT. The J gene is TRBJ1-3, the V gene TRBV6-1, with 8 bases aligning to TRBD1. CDR1 and CDR2 from the germline V gene are MNHNS and SASEGT. Unmatched junction bases numbered 2, after V lost 6 bases and J lost 4 bases. This CDR3 is built from 13 residues.

The chain recombines TRBV2 with TRBJ2-5, with 9 bases aligning to TRBD2. This CDR3 contains 16 residues. CDR1 is SNHLY and CDR2 is FYNNEI in the germline V gene. V shed 3 bases and J 5 bases; nucleotides not matched to a gene: 10. The DNA of the CDR3 is TGTGCCAGCAGTGATGGGATAGCGGGAGAGGATGAGACCCAGTACTTC. This sequence encodes CASSDGIAGEDETQYF. Drawing the rest from reference TRBV2 and TRBJ2-5, the complete variable domain is EPEVTQTPSHQVTQMGQEVILRCVPISNHLYFYWYRQILGQKVEFLVSFYNNEISEKSEIFDDQFSVERPDGSNFTLKIRSTKLEDSAMYFCASSDGIAGEDETQYFGPGTRLLVL.

This chain uses TRBV19 with TRBJ2-3; D uncertain. In germline, CDR1 is LNHDA, CDR2 SQIVND (reference sequence). The length of the CDR3 is 14 residues. V dropped 2 bases and J dropped 2 bases, with 8 bases sitting between them. DNA for the CDR3: TGTGCCAGTAGTATATCATTTTTCACAGATACGCAGTATTTT. Translation: CASSISFFTDTQYF.

This clone was counted only a few times. V is TRBV7-9 and J is TRBJ1-1; 8 positions match TRBD1. The CDR3 spans 14 residues. Germline lookup yields CDR1 SEHNR and CDR2 FQNEAQ (reference sequence). Germline trimming cut 3 bases from V and 10 bases from J; bases unmatched to any gene: 10. CDR3 amino acids: CASSFPGQEKRAFF. For the CDR3, the DNA is TGTGCCAGCAGCTTTCCGGGACAGGAGAAGAGAGCTTTCTTT.

The chain couples TRBV6-1 to TRBJ2-3; D is possibly TRBD2 (6 bases). CDR3 size: 14 residues. V shed 8 bases and J shed 6 bases, with 18 bases lying between them. Germline V gene data show CDR1 as MNHNS and CDR2 as SASEGT. Here the CDR3 reads CASCVGGAWDTQYF. The CDR3 DNA sequence: TGTGCCAGCTGTGTGGGGGGAGCGTGGGATACGCAGTATTTT.

This chain links TRBV9 with TRBJ2-1, with 9 bases aligning to TRBD2. Germline V gives CDR1 SGDLS, CDR2 YYNGEE. This CDR3 spans 17 amino acids. The junction had 7 bases not matched to a gene; V was cut back by 0 bases and J by 3 bases. CDR3 amino acids: CASSVGDLAGIYNEQFF. As DNA, the CDR3 is TGTGCCAGCAGCGTAGGGGACCTAGCGGGAATCTACAATGAGCAGTTCTTC.

V gene TRBV5-1 combines with J gene TRBJ1-2, with 8 bases aligning to TRBD1. Germline CDR1 and CDR2: SGHRS and YFSETQ. The CDR3 loop spans 14 amino acids. V lost 3 bases and J lost 8; bases outside the gene matches: 9. The CDR3 is CASSSLAGGNGYTF. In nucleotides, the CDR3 is TGCGCCAGCAGCTCCCTCGCAGGGGGCAACGGCTACACCTTC.

Only a few counts were recorded for this clone. The rearrangement uses TRBV6-5 and TRBJ2-5; maybe TRBD2 (5 bases). V lost 0 bases, J lost 7 bases, and 6 bases lay in between. The CDR3 is 12 amino acids. The germline CDR1 and CDR2 sequences are MNHEY and SVGAGI. The chain's CDR3 is CASSYSGGTQYF. The CDR3 region has the DNA TGTGCCAGCAGTTACTCCGGAGGGACCCAGTACTTC.

For this clone: The sample has other DNA sequences that encode this CDR3 too. The chain has TRBV28 and TRBJ1-5; D ambiguous. CDR1 is MDHEN and CDR2 is SYDVKM in the germline V gene. V lost 3 bases, J lost 6 bases, and 6 bases lay in between. This CDR3 region has 12 residues. CDR3 sequence: CASSFMSQPQHF. In DNA, the CDR3 is TGTGCCAGCAGTTTTATGAGTCAGCCCCAGCATTTT.

The J gene is TRBJ1-5, the V gene TRBV6-1; a weak D match, TRBD1 (6 bases). The germline V gene has CDR1 MNHNS and CDR2 SASEGT. V gave up 2 bases and J gave up 2 bases, with 16 bases separating them. The CDR3 runs 17 residues. This CDR3 reads CASSEYNRAFGNQPQHF. The CDR3 DNA sequence: TGTGCCAGCAGTGAATATAACAGGGCGTTTGGCAATCAGCCCCAGCATTTT.

V is TRBV7-8 and J is TRBJ1-2; D perhaps matches TRBD1 (5 bases). The CDR3 covers 13 residues. Germline values: CDR1 SGHVS, CDR2 FQNEAQ. Trimming shortened V by 3 bases and J by 7 bases, and 12 bases separated the two germline ends. The CDR3 protein is CASSLRGIGGYTF. CDR3 in DNA: TGTGCCAGCAGCTTGCGGGGGATTGGTGGCTACACCTTC.